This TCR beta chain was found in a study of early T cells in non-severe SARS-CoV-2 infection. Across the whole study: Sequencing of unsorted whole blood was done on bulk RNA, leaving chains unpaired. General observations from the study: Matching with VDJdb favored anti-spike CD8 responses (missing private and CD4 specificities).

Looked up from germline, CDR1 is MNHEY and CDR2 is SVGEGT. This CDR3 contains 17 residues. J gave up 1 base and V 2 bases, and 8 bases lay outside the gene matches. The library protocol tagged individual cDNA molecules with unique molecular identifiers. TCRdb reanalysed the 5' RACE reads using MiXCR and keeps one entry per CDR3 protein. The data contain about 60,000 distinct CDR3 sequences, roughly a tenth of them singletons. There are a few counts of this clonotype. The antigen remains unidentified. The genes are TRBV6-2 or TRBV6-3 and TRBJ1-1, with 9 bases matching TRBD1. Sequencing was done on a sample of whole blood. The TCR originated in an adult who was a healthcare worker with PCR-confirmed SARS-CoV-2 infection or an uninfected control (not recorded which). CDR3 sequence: CASSYGGTGLSNTEAFF. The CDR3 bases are TGTGCCAGCAGTTACGGGGGGACAGGGCTATCGAACACTGAAGCTTTCTTT.